This is a list of T cell receptor beta chains from one sample in a study of identical twins. TCRdb reprocessed the 5' RACE reads with MiXCR, giving one entry per CDR3 protein. The sample has some 300,000 distinct CDR3 sequences, around an eighth seen once; the top ten hold approximately 7.9%. This sample was shared with a second study, whose subject was yellow fever vaccine responses in identical twins.

Sequencing input: CD8+ T cells sorted from blood. Receptor source: a woman between 18 and 30 years old in good health. The CDR3 runs from the conserved cysteine through the conserved F or W. The D gene is left open where the match is weak. Clone size is stated in some rows and not others, as once, few, many or a class when expanded.

length	size	V	J	D	CDR3	DNA
15	NA	TRBV20-1	TRBJ2-1	TRBD2	CSANSRASGGDEQFF	TGCAGTGCTAATAGTCGGGCTAGCGGGGGAGATGAGCAGTTCTTC
14	many	TRBV28	TRBJ2-5	NA	CASSWQGIGETQYF	TGTGCCAGCAGTTGGCAGGGGATTGGAGAGACCCAGTACTTC
13	NA	TRBV5-8	TRBJ2-2	NA	CAGRDIDTGELFF	TGTGCCGGACGGGACATAGACACCGGGGAGCTGTTTTTT
16	few	TRBV27	TRBJ2-7	NA	CASRSGSSPSRHEQYF	TGTGCCAGCAGGAGCGGGTCCAGCCCGAGTCGGCACGAGCAGTACTTC
15	few	TRBV5-1	TRBJ2-7	TRBD1	CASSLDGTGGDEQYF	TGCGCCAGCAGCTTGGATGGGACAGGGGGCGACGAGCAGTACTTC
14	NA	TRBV24-1	TRBJ2-1	TRBD1	CATGPGTGSNEQFF	TGTGCCACTGGGCCCGGGACAGGGAGCAATGAGCAGTTCTTC
13	NA	TRBV4-1	TRBJ2-7	TRBD1	CASSHTGAVEQYF	TGCGCCAGCAGCCACACAGGGGCTGTGGAGCAGTACTTC
12	few	TRBV6-5	TRBJ1-2	NA	CASSYGGGGYTF	TGTGCCAGCAGTTACGGGGGTGGTGGCTACACCTTC
10	few	TRBV20-1	TRBJ1-1	NA	CSASDLKAFF	TGCAGTGCTAGTGACCTGAAAGCTTTCTTT
16	many	TRBV10-3	TRBJ2-1	TRBD2	CAISDPATSGDNEQFF	TGTGCCATCAGTGATCCGGCGACTAGCGGAGACAATGAGCAGTTCTTC
15	many	TRBV6-1	TRBJ1-1	NA	CASRIREPKGTEAFF	TGTGCCAGCAGGATCCGGGAGCCTAAAGGGACTGAAGCTTTCTTT
12	many	TRBV7-9	TRBJ2-3	NA	CASSSDRSTQYF	TGTGCCAGCAGCTCGGACAGATCTACGCAGTATTTT
13	NA	TRBV5-1	TRBJ2-2	NA	CASSAQNTGELFF	TGCGCCAGCAGCGCCCAGAACACCGGGGAGCTGTTTTTT
15	NA	TRBV5-1	TRBJ2-3	TRBD2	CASKPRGGFTDTQYF	TGCGCCAGCAAGCCCCGGGGGGGGTTTACAGATACGCAGTATTTT
13	few	TRBV10-3	TRBJ1-6	NA	CAISGADDSPLHF	TGTGCCATCAGTGGGGCAGACGATTCACCCCTCCACTTT
12	NA	TRBV6-6	TRBJ2-1	NA	CASSHSEDEQFF	TGTGCCAGCAGTCACAGTGAGGATGAGCAGTTCTTC
17	few	TRBV11-3	TRBJ2-1	TRBD2	CASSSVGREVSRDEQFF	TGTGCCAGCAGCTCCGTTGGGCGGGAGGTCTCTCGGGATGAGCAGTTCTTC
14	few	TRBV12-3/TRBV12-4	TRBJ2-5	TRBD2	CASRIAGGQETQYF	TGTGCCAGCAGGATAGCGGGGGGGCAAGAGACCCAGTACTTC
13	NA	TRBV3-1	TRBJ2-2	NA	CASSRKPTGELFF	TGTGCCAGCAGCCGAAAGCCCACCGGGGAGCTGTTTTTT
11	NA	TRBV10-3	TRBJ1-4	NA	CAISDGEKLFF	TGTGCCATCAGTGATGGTGAAAAACTGTTTTTT
12	few	TRBV7-9	TRBJ2-7	NA	CASSPDYYEQYF	TGTGCCAGCAGCCCCGACTACTACGAGCAGTACTTC
16	many	TRBV7-8	TRBJ2-3	NA	CASSLVVRGRTDTQYF	TGTGCCAGCAGCTTAGTGGTGCGGGGACGCACAGATACGCAGTATTTT
15	NA	TRBV6-5	TRBJ2-7	TRBD2	CASSYRLAGWYEQYF	TGTGCCAGCAGTTACCGACTAGCGGGATGGTACGAGCAGTACTTC
17	many	TRBV5-1	TRBJ2-1	TRBD2	CASGIPGLAGPFGEQFF	TGCGCCAGCGGGATACCTGGACTAGCGGGGCCCTTTGGTGAGCAGTTCTTC
16	NA	TRBV7-6	TRBJ2-1	NA	CASSSLGGGVGNEQFF	TGTGCCAGCAGCTCCCTGGGGGGAGGAGTAGGCAATGAGCAGTTCTTC
16	many	TRBV28	TRBJ1-5	NA	CASSLGGESSNQPQHF	TGTGCCAGCAGTTTGGGAGGTGAATCTAGCAATCAGCCCCAGCATTTT
15	NA	TRBV14	TRBJ1-1	TRBD1	CASSQDGTGLAQAFF	TGTGCCAGCAGCCAAGATGGGACAGGGCTCGCCCAAGCTTTCTTT
16	NA	TRBV15	TRBJ1-2	NA	CATSRDVHPGVYGYTF	TGTGCCACCAGCAGAGATGTCCACCCAGGGGTCTATGGCTACACCTTC
12	NA	TRBV7-2	TRBJ2-1	TRBD1	CASSSGGLEQFF	TGTGCCAGCAGCTCAGGGGGCTTGGAGCAGTTCTTC
18	NA	TRBV18	TRBJ2-1	TRBD2	CASSPPFSPSGGYNEQFF	TGTGCCAGCTCACCACCTTTTTCCCCTAGCGGGGGATACAATGAGCAGTTCTTC